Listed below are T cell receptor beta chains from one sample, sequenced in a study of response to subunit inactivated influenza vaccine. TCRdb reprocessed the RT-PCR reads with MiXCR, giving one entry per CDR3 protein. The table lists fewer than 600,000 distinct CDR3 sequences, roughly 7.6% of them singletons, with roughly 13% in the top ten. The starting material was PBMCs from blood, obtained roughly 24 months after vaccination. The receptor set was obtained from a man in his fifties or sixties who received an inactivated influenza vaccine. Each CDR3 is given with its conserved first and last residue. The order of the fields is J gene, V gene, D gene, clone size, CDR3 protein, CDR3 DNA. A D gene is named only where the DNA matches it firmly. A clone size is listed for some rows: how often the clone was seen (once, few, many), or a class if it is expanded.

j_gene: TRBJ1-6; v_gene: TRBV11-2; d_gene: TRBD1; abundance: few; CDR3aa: CASSARDRRLPLHF; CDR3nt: TGTGCCAGCAGCGCCCGGGACAGGCGCCTTCCCCTCCACTTT
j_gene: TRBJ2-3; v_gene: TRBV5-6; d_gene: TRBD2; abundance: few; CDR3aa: CASSRTTSRGTDTQYF; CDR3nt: TGTGCCAGCAGCCGGACGACTAGCAGAGGCACAGATACGCAGTATTTT
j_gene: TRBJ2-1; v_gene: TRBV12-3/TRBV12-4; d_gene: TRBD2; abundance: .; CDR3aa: CASSKPGLAGGQNEQFF; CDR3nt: TGTGCCAGCAGCAAACCGGGACTAGCGGGAGGCCAGAATGAGCAGTTCTTC
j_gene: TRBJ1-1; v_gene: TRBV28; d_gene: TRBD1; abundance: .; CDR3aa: CASSLGQGGAFF; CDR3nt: TGTGCCAGCAGTCTGGGACAGGGTGGGGCTTTCTTT
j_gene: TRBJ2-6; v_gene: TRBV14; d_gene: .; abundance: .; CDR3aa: CASSQTRAAGANVLTF; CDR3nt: TGTGCCAGCAGCCAGACCAGGGCTGCTGGGGCCAACGTCCTGACTTTC
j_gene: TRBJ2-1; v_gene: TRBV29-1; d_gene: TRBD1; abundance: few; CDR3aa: CSGVGQGLYNEQFF; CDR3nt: TGCAGCGGGGTGGGACAGGGGCTTTACAATGAGCAGTTCTTC
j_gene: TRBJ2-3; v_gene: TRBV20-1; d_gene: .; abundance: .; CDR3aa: CSGRESYTDTQYF; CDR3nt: TGCAGTGGGAGGGAGTCCTACACAGATACGCAGTATTTT
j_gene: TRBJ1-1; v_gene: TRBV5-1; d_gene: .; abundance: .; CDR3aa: CASSFTVGVNTEAFF; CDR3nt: TGCGCCAGCAGCTTCACGGTAGGAGTGAACACTGAAGCTTTCTTT
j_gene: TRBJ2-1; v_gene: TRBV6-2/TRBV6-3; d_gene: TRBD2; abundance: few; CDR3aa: CASSYVASGRVYNEQFF; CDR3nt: TGTGCCAGCAGTTATGTGGCTAGCGGGAGGGTTTACAATGAGCAGTTCTTC
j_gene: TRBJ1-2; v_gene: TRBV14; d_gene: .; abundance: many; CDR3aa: CASSPEVFYGYTF; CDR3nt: TGTGCCAGCAGCCCGGAAGTTTTCTATGGCTACACCTTC
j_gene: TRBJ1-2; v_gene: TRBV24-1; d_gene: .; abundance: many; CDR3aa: CATSDLKAGANYGYTF; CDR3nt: TGTGCCACCAGTGATTTGAAGGCAGGAGCTAACTATGGCTACACCTTC
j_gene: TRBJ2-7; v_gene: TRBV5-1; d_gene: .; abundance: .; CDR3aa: CASSGDPLPSYEQYF; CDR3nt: TGCGCCAGCAGCGGGGACCCTCTCCCCTCCTACGAGCAGTACTTC
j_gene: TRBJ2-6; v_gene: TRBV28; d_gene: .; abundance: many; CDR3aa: CASSSWRDSGRNRFSGANVLTF; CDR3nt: TGTGCCAGCAGTTCCTGGAGGGACAGTGGACGGAACAGATTCTCTGGGGCCAACGTCCTGACTTTC
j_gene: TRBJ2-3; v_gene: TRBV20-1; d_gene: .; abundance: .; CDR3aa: CSADSPGVDTQYF; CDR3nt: TGCAGTGCCGACTCCCCGGGGGTAGATACGCAGTATTTT
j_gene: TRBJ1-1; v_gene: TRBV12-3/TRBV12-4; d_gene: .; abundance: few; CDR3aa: CASSFGRSNTEAFF; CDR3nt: TGTGCCAGCAGTTTCGGCAGATCGAACACTGAAGCTTTCTTT
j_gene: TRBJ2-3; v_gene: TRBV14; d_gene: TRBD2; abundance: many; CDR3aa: CASSHARRTRETQYF; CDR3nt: TGTGCCAGCAGCCATGCCCGAAGGACGCGGGAGACGCAGTATTTT
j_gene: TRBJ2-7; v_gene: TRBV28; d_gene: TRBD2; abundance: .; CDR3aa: CASSLYGLAGVGQYF; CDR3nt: TGTGCCAGCAGTTTATACGGACTAGCGGGAGTAGGGCAGTACTTC
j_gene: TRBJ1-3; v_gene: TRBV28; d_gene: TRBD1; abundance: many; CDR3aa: CASSRDSLSSGNTIYF; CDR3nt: TGTGCCAGCAGTAGGGACAGCTTGAGCTCTGGAAACACCATATATTTT
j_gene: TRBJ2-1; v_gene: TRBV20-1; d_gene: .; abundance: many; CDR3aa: CSAVGDASYNEQFF; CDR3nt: TGCAGTGCTGTGGGGGACGCCAGCTACAATGAGCAGTTCTTC
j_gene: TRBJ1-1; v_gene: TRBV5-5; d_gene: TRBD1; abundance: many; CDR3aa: CASSLNRGQLFTEAFF; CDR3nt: TGTGCCAGCAGCCTAAATAGGGGACAGTTGTTCACTGAAGCTTTCTTT
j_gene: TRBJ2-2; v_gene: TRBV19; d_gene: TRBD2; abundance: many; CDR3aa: CASSTVGTSGRGELFF; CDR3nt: TGTGCCAGTAGTACTGTTGGGACTAGCGGGCGTGGGGAGCTGTTTTTT
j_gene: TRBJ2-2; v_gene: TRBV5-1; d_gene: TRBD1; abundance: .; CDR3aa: CASSSRTGTNTGELFF; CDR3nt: TGCGCCAGCAGCTCCAGGACAGGGACGAACACCGGGGAGCTGTTTTTT
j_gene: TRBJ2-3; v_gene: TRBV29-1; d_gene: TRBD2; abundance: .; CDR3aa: CSVNGLAGGSDTQYF; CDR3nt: TGCAGCGTAAACGGGTTAGCGGGGGGGTCAGATACGCAGTATTTT
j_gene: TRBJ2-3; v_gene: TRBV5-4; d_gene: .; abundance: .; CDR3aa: CASSYHSDTQYF; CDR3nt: TGTGCCAGCAGCTACCATTCCGATACGCAGTATTTT
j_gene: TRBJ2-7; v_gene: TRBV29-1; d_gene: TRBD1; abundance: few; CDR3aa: CSVSMTGAEQYF; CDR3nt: TGCAGCGTATCTATGACAGGGGCCGAGCAGTACTTC
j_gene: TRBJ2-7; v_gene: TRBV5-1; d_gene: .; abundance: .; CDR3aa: CASSTTGPSYEQYF; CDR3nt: TGCGCCAGCAGCACCACAGGGCCCTCCTACGAGCAGTACTTC
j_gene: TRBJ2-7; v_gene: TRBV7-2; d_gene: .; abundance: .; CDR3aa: CASTFRGLSYEQYF; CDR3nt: TGTGCCAGCACCTTCCGGGGCCTCTCCTACGAGCAGTACTTC
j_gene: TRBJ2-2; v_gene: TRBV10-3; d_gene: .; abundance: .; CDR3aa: CAISEGLRELFF; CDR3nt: TGTGCCATCAGCGAGGGGCTCCGGGAGCTGTTTTTT
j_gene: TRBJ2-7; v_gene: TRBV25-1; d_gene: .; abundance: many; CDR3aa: CASSRDTYYEQYF; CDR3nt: TGTGCCAGCAGTAGGGACACCTACTACGAGCAGTACTTC
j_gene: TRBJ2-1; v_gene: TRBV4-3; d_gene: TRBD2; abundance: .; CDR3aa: CASSHVAGEVDEQFF; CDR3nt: TGCGCCAGCAGTCACGTAGCGGGAGAGGTAGATGAGCAGTTCTTC
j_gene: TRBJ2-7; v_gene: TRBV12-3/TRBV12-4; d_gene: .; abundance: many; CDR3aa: CASSPQGFGEQYF; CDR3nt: TGTGCCAGCAGTCCCCAGGGTTTTGGGGAGCAGTACTTC
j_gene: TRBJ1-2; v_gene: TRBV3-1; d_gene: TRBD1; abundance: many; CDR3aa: CASSQESRQGGYGYTF; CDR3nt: TGTGCCAGCAGCCAAGAGAGTCGGCAGGGGGGTTATGGCTACACCTTC
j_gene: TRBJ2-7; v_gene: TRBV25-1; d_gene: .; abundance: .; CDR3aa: CASSETSGPDEQYF; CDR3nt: TGTGCCAGCAGTGAAACATCAGGTCCGGACGAGCAGTACTTC
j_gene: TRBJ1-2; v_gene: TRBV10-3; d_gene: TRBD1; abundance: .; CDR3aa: CAISESRGTGFYGYTF; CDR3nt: TGTGCCATCAGTGAGTCCCGGGGGACAGGCTTCTATGGCTACACCTTC
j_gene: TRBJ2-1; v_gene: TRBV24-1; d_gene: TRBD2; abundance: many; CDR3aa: CATSDGTGLLSGRVDEQFF; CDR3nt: TGTGCCACCAGTGACGGGACAGGTCTACTTAGCGGGAGGGTTGATGAGCAGTTCTTC
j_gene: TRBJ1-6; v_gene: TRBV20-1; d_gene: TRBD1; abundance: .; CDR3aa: CSAPTGQGVSPLHF; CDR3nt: TGCAGTGCCCCGACAGGGCAGGGCGTTTCACCCCTCCACTTT
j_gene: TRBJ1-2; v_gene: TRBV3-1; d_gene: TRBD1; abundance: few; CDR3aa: CASSPPGGSGYTF; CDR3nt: TGTGCCAGCAGCCCACCAGGGGGCAGCGGCTACACCTTC
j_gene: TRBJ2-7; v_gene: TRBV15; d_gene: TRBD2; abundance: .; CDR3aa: CATSRTPGLDHEQYF; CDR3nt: TGTGCCACCAGCAGAACCCCGGGACTAGACCACGAGCAGTACTTC
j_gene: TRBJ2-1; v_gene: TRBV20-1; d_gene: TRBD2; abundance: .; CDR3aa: CSAIPAGGLYNEQFF; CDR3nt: TGCAGTGCTATTCCAGCGGGGGGACTGTACAATGAGCAGTTCTTC
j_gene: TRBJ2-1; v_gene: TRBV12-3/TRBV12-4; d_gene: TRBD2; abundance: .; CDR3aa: CASTSLTSGIWEQFF; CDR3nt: TGTGCCAGCACTTCCCTGACTAGCGGGATTTGGGAGCAGTTCTTC
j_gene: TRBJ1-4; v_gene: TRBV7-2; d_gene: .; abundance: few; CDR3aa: CASSLLPGNEKLFF; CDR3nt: TGTGCCAGCAGCTTATTACCAGGGAATGAAAAACTGTTTTTT
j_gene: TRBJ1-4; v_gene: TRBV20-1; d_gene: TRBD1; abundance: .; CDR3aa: CSAREDRVSEKLFF; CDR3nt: TGCAGTGCTAGAGAGGACAGGGTCAGCGAAAAACTGTTTTTT
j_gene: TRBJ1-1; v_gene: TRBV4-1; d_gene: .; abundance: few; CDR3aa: CASSQGWDLNEAFF; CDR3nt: TGCGCCAGCAGCCAAGGATGGGACCTAAATGAAGCTTTCTTT
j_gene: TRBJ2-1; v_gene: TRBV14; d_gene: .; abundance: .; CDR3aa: CARDLALSYNEQFF; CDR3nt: TGTGCCAGAGACCTAGCGCTCTCCTACAATGAGCAGTTCTTC
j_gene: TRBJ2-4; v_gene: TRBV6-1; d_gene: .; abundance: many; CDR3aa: CASSEVLAKNIQYF; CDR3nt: TGTGCCAGCAGTGAAGTATTAGCCAAAAACATTCAGTACTTC
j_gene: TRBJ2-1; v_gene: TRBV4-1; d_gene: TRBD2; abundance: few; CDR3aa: CASSLRLAGTNEQFF; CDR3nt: TGCGCCAGCAGCCTCCGGCTAGCGGGAACCAATGAGCAGTTCTTC
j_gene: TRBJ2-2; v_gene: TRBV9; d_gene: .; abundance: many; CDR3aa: CASRGGSGTGELFF; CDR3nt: TGTGCCAGCAGGGGCGGTTCGGGCACCGGGGAGCTGTTTTTT
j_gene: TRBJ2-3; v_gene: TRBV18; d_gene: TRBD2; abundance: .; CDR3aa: CASSPLTSGSSGDTQYF; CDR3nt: TGTGCCAGCTCACCCCTGACTAGCGGGAGTTCGGGTGATACGCAGTATTTT
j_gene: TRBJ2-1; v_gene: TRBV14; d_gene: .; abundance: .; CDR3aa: CASSPDFTEQFF; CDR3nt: TGTGCCAGCAGCCCGGACTTCACTGAGCAGTTCTTC
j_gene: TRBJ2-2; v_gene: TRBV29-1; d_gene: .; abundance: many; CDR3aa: CSVERPEQRTGELFF; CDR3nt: TGCAGCGTTGAGAGGCCAGAACAAAGGACCGGGGAGCTGTTTTTT
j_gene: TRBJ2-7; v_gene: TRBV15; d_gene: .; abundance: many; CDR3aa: CATSREQNIGEQYF; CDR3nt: TGTGCCACCAGCAGAGAACAAAATATAGGCGAGCAGTACTTC
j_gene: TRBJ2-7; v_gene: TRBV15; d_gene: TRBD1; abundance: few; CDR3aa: CATSSPGQAYEQYF; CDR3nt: TGTGCCACCAGCAGTCCGGGACAGGCTTACGAGCAGTACTTC